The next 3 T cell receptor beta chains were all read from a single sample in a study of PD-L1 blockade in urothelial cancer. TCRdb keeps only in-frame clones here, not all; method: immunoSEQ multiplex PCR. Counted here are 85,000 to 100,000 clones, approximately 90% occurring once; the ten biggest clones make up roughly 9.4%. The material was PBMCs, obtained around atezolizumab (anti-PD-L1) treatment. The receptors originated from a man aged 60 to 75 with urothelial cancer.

The CDR3 loop is CSASRDEKLFF. Here the CDR3 DNA reads TGCAGTGCTTCGAGGGATGAAAAACTGTTTTTT. This chain joins TRBV20-1 and TRBJ1-4; D is uncertain. The CDR3 runs to 11 residues. The V and J ends lost 5 bases and 6 bases respectively, with 7 bases between them. Germline assignment: CDR1 DFQATT and CDR2 SNEGSKA (reference sequence).

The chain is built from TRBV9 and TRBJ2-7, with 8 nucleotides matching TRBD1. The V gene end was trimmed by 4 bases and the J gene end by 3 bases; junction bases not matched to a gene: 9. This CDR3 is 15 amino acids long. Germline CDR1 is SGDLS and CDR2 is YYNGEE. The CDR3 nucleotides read TGTGCCAGCAGCCCCGGGACAGGCCGGGGCTACGAGCAGTACTTC. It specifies CASSPGTGRGYEQYF.

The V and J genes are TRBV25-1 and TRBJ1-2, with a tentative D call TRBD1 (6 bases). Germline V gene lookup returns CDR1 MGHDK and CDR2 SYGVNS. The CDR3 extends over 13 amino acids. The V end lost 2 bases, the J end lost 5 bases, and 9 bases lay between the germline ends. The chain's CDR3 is CASSEPQGYGYTF. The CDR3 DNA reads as TGTGCCAGCAGTGAACCACAGGGATATGGCTACACCTTC.